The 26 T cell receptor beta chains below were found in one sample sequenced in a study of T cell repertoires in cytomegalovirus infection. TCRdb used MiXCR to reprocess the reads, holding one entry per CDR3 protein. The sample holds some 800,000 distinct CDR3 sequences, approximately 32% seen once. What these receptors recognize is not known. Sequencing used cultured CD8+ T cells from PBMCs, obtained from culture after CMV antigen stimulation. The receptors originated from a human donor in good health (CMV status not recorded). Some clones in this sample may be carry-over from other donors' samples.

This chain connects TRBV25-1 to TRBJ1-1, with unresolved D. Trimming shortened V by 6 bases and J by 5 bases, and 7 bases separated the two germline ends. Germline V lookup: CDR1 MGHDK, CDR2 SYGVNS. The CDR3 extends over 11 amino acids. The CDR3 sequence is CASRFVTEAFF. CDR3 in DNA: TGTGCCAGCAGGTTCGTGACTGAAGCTTTCTTT.

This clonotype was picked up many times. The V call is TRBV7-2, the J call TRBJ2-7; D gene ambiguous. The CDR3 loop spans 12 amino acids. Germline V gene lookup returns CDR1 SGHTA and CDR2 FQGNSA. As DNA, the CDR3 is TGTGCCAGCAGCTTAGTCTCCCACGAGCAGTACGTC. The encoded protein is CASSLVSHEQYV.

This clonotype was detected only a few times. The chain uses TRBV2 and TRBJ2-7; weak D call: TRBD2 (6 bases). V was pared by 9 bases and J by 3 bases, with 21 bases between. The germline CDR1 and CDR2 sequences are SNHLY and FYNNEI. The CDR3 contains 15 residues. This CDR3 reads CARWGGGKGRYEQYV. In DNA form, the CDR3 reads TGTGCCAGGTGGGGTGGGGGGAAGGGGCGCTACGAGCAGTACGTC.

CDR3 protein: CAILQNYNSPLHF. The CDR3 nucleotides are TGTGCCATCTTACAGAACTATAATTCACCCCTCCACTTT. The chain employs TRBV10-3 and TRBJ1-6; D not resolved. CDR1 is ENHRY, CDR2 SYGVKD, per germline. The V end was cut by 8 bases, the J end by 3 bases, with 8 bases between. The CDR3 sequence is 13 residues long.

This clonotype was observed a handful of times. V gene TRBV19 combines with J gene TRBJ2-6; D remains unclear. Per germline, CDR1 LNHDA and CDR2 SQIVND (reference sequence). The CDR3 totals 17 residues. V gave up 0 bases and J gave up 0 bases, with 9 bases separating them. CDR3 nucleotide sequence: TGTGCCAGTAGTATAGACTCAGGCCCCTCTGGGGCCAACGTCCTGACTTTC. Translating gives CASSIDSGPSGANVLTF.

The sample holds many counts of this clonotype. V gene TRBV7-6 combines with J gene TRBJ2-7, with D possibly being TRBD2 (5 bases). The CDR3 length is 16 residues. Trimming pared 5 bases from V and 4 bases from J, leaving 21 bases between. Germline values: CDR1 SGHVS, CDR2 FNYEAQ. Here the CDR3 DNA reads TGTGCCAGCAGCCCAGAGGTTGGGAGTTTAGTTTACGAGCAGTACTTC. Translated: CASSPEVGSLVYEQYF.

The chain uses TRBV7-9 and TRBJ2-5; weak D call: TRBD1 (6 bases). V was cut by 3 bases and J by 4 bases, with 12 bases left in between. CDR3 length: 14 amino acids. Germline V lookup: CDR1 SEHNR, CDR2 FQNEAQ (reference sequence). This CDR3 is CASSFFTGRETQYF. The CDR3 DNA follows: TGTGCCAGCAGCTTCTTTACAGGGAGAGAGACCCAGTACTTC. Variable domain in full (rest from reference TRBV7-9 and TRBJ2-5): DTGVSQNPRHKITKRGQNVTFRCDPISEHNRLYWYRQTLGQGPEFLTYFQNEAQLEKSRLLSDRFSAERPKGSFSTLEIQRTEQGDSAMYLCASSFFTGRETQYFGPGTRLLVL.

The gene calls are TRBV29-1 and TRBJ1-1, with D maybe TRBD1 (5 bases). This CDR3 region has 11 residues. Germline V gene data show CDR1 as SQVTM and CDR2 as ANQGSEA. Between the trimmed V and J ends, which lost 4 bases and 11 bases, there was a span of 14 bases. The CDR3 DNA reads TGCAGCGTTGGAAGGGGTGGGCGGGCTTTCTTT. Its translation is CSVGRGGRAFF.

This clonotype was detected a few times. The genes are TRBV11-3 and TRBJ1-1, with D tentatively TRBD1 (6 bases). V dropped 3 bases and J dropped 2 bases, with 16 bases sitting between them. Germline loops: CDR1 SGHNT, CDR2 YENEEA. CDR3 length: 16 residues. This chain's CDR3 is CASSFPSRGRNTEAFF. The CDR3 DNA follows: TGTGCCAGCAGCTTTCCTTCCAGGGGTAGAAACACTGAAGCTTTCTTT.

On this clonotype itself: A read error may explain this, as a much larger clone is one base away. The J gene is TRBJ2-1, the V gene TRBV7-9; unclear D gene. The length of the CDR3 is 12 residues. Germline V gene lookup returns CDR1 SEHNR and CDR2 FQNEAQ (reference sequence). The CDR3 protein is CANSLERNEQFF. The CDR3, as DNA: TGTGCCAACAGCTTAGAACGGAATGAGCAGTTCTTC. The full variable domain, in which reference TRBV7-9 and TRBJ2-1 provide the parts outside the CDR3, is DTGVSQNPRHKITKRGQNVTFRCDPISEHNRLYWYRQTLGQGPEFLTYFQNEAQLEKSRLLSDRFSAERPKGSFSTLEIQRTEQGDSAMYLCANSLERNEQFFGPGTRLTVL.

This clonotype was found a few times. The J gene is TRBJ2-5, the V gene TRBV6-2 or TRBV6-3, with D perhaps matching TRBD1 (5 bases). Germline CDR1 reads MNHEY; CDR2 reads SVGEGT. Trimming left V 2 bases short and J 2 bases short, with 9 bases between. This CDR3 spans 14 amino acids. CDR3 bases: TGTGCCAGCAGTTACACCCGACAGCAAGAGACCCAGTACTTC. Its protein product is CASSYTRQQETQYF.

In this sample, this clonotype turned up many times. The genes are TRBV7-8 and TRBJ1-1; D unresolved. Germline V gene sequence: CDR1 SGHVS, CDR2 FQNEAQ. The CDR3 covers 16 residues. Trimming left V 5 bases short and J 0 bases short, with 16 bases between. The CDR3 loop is CASSHSSSGMNTEAFF. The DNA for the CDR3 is TGTGCCAGCAGCCATAGCTCGTCGGGGATGAACACTGAAGCTTTCTTT.

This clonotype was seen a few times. Here the CDR3 reads CASSQFRQGNTEAFF. CDR3 nucleotide sequence: TGTGCCAGTAGTCAATTCCGGCAGGGCAACACTGAAGCTTTCTTT. The chain carries TRBV19 and TRBJ1-1; maybe TRBD1 (5 bases). The CDR3 loop spans 15 amino acids. V dropped 5 bases and J dropped 2 bases, with 15 bases sitting between them. Germline CDR1 LNHDA, CDR2 SQIVND (reference sequence).

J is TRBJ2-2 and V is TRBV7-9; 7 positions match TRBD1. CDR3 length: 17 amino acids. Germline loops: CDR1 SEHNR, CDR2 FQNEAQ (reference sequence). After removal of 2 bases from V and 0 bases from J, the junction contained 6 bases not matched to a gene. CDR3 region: CASSLSRQGSNTGELFF. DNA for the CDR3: TGTGCCAGCAGCTTAAGCCGACAGGGATCGAACACCGGGGAGCTGTTTTTT.

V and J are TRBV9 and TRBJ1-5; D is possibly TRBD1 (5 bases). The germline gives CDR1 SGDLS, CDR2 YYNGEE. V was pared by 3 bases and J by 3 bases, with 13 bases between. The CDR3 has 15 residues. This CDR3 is CASSGGGNINQPQHF. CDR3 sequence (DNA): TGTGCCAGCAGCGGGGGGGGGAATATCAATCAGCCCCAGCATTTT.

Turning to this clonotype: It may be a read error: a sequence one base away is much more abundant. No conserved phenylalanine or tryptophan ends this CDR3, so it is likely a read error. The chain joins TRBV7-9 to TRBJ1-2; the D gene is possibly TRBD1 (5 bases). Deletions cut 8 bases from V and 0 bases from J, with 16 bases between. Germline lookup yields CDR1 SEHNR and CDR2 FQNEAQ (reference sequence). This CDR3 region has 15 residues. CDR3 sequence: CASSEVRQTNYGYTY. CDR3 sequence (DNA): TGTGCCAGCTCCGAAGTACGACAGACTAACTATGGCTACACCTAC.

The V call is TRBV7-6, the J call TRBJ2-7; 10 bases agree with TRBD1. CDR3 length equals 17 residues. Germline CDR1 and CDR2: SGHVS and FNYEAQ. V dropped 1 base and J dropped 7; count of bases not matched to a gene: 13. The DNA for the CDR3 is TGTGCCAGCAGCTTAGTGGTTTGGGACAGGGGCCCGGGGGAGCAGTACGTC. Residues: CASSLVVWDRGPGEQYV.

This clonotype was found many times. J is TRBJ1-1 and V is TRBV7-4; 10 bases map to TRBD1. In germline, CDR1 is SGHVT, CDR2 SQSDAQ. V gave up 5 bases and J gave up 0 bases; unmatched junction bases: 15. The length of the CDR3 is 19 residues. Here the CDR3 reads CASSRDRGRVKNLNTEAFF. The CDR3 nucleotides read TGTGCCAGCAGCCGGGACAGGGGCCGCGTTAAGAACTTGAACACTGAAGCTTTCTTT.

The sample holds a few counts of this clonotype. CDR3: CASRNGGHTQYF. The DNA for the CDR3 is TGTGCCAGCAGGAATGGTGGCCATACGCAGTATTTT. The V and J genes are TRBV6-2 or TRBV6-3 and TRBJ2-3, with D unclear. CDR3 length: 12 amino acids. V lost 6 bases to trimming and J lost 7 bases, with 11 bases between them. CDR1 and CDR2 (germline): MNHEY, SVGEGT.

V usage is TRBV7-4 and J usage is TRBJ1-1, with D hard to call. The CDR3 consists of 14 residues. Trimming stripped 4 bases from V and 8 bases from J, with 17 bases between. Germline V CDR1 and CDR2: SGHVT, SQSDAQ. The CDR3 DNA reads TGTGCCAGCAGCTCGACTGTCCTAAGAGAGGAAGCTTTCTTT. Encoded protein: CASSSTVLREEAFF.

CDR3 coding DNA: TGTGCCAGCAGTTATACGACAGTTTTGAACACTGAAGCTTTCTTT. Protein sequence: CASSYTTVLNTEAFF. This chain joins TRBV6-5 and TRBJ1-1, with D maybe TRBD1 (5 bases). Germline V gene data show CDR1 as MNHEY and CDR2 as SVGAGI. The CDR3 is 15 amino acids. The germline V and J ends were trimmed by 3 bases and 0 bases, with 11 bases remaining between them.

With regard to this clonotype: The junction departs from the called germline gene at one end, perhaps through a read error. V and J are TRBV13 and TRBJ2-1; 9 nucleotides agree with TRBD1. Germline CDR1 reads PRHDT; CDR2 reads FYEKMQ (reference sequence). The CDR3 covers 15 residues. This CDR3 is CAGSQGPGTGREQFF. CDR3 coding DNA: TGTGCCGGCAGCCAAGGCCCAGGGACAGGGCGCGAGCAGTTCTTC.

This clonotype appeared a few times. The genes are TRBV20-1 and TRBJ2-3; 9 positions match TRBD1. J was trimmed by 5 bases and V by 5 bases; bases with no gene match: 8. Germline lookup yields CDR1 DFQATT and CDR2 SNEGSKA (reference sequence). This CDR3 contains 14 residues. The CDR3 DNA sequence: TGCAGTGCTCCGACAGGGGGTAGGGGAGATACGCAGTATTTT. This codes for CSAPTGGRGDTQYF.

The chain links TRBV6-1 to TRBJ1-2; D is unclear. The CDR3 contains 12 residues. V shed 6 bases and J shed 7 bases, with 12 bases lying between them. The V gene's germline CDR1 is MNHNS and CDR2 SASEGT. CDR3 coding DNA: TGTGCCAGCAGGGTCCAACTGGGTGGCTACACCTTC. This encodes CASRVQLGGYTF.

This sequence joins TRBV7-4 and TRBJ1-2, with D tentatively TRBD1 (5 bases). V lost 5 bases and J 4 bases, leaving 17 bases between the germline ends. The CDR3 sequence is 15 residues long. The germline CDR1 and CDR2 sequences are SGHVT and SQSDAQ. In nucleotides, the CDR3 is TGTGCCAGCAGCCCGAGGGGTCAGGTGGCCTATGGCTACACCTTC. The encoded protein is CASSPRGQVAYGYTF.

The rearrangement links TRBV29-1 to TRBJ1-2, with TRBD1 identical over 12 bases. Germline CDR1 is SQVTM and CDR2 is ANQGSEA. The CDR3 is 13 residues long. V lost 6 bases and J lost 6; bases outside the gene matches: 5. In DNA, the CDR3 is TGCAGCGTCCGGGACAGGGGGCGCGATGGCTACACCTTC. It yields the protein CSVRDRGRDGYTF.